The T cell receptor (beta chain) under discussion was sequenced for a study of identical twins. A note on this clonotype: Its antigen is unknown.

Findings and caveats of the study: Invariant MAIT and iNKT cells could partly confound zero-insertion analyses.

The cDNA had a unique molecular identifier and a template-switch universal primer site. MiXCR was run by TCRdb on the 5' RACE reads, yielding one entry per CDR3 protein. The data show 350,000 to 500,000 distinct CDR3 sequences, with approximately 17% seen just once and around 12% held by the top ten. Trimming took 5 bases from V and 6 from J, leaving 16 bases between them. Germline CDR1 and CDR2: SGHTA and FQGNSA. The CDR3 covers 14 residues. The genes are TRBV7-2 and TRBJ1-2; no clear D. The sequenced sample was naive T cells sorted from blood. The clonotype originates from a man aged 50 to 60 in good health. The CDR3 nucleotides are TGTGCCAGCAGCCCTACTCGATATTTGGATGGCTACACCTTC. Amino acid sequence: CASSPTRYLDGYTF.